The rows below give T cell receptor beta chains drawn from one sample of a study of shared clonotypes between healthy human individuals. Produced via immunoSEQ multiplex PCR; TCRdb's table is partial and in-frame only. Of over 400,000 clones listed, approximately 95% were seen once; the top ten hold approximately 0.06%. Sequenced input: naive CD4+ T cells sorted from blood. The receptors here all came from a woman under 40 in good health. Each CDR3 is given with its conserved first and last residue. The order of the fields is J gene, D gene, V gene, CDR3 DNA, CDR3 protein. A D gene is named only where the DNA matches it firmly.

>TRBJ2-7|TRBD2|TRBV11-3
TGTGCCAGCAGCCCGACTAGCGGCCCAGGCCACGAGCAGTACTTC
CASSPTSGPGHEQYF
>TRBJ1-1|-|TRBV7-8
TGTGCCAGCAGCTTAGAAAGAGGAACCACGGTGACTGAAGCTTTCTTT
CASSLERGTTVTEAFF
>TRBJ1-1|-|TRBV6-1
TGTGCCAGCAGTGAACGGAGTTTCACTGAAGCTTTCTTT
CASSERSFTEAFF
>TRBJ2-3|TRBD2|TRBV28
TGTGCCAGCAGTTTACCCCGTCTCGGGACTAGCGGCACGGATTGGGATACGCAGTATTTT
CASSLPRLGTSGTDWDTQYF
>TRBJ2-7|TRBD2|TRBV10-3
TGTGCCATCAGCGGAACGGGACTAGCGGGAGCCTACGAGCAGTACTTC
CAISGTGLAGAYEQYF
>TRBJ1-4|TRBD1|TRBV28
TGTGCCAGCAGTCCCCAATCTGCGACAGGGCGAGGGGAAAAACTGTTTTTT
CASSPQSATGRGEKLFF
>TRBJ2-3|TRBD1|TRBV11-1
TGTGCCAGCGGGCGGCGACAGGGTGTGACAGATACGCAGTATTTT
CASGRRQGVTDTQYF
>TRBJ2-1|TRBD2|TRBV5-4
TGTGCCAGCAGCTTGGGGGAGGGCCCACACGATGAGCAGTTCTTC
CASSLGEGPHDEQFF
>TRBJ2-1|TRBD1|TRBV7-9
TGTGCCAGCAGCGAAGGACAGGGGAATGAGCAGTTCTTC
CASSEGQGNEQFF
>TRBJ1-5|TRBD1|TRBV18
TGTGCCAGCTCACCATTCGGACAGGAAGGTAATCAGCCCCAGCATTTT
CASSPFGQEGNQPQHF
>TRBJ2-3|TRBD2|TRBV19
TGTGCCAGTAGTCAGCGGGAGACGGATACGCAGTATTTT
CASSQRETDTQYF
>TRBJ2-7|-|TRBV28
TGTGCCAGCAGCGGGACGCTCCTCTACGAGCAGTACTTC
CASSGTLLYEQYF
>TRBJ1-5|-|TRBV28
TGTGCCAGCAGTTTAGCCGGGTATCAGCCCCAGCATTTT
CASSLAGYQPQHF
>TRBJ2-2|-|TRBV5-1
TGCGCCAGCAGCTTCATGAGGGAGGCGAACACCGGGGAGCTGTTTTTT
CASSFMREANTGELFF
>TRBJ1-6|-|TRBV5-1
TGCGCCAGCAACCTCGGGGCGCCTTGGGAATCTTCACCCCTCCACTTT
CASNLGAPWESSPLHF
>TRBJ2-7|-|TRBV25-1
TGTGCCAGCAGCAGGGATCCACCCTACGAGCAGTACTTC
CASSRDPPYEQYF
>TRBJ1-5|-|TRBV5-6
TGTGCCAGCAGCTTGAGGGGTAGCAATCAGCCCCAGCATTTT
CASSLRGSNQPQHF
>TRBJ2-1|-|TRBV7-9
TGTGCCAGCAGCTTGTTCGGGGCAAATGAGCAGTTCTTC
CASSLFGANEQFF
>TRBJ2-7|TRBD1|TRBV7-9
TGTGCCAGCAGCTTAGGCCAGGGGGTCTACGAGCAGTACTTC
CASSLGQGVYEQYF
>TRBJ1-1|-|TRBV18
TGTGCCAGCTCATCAACTAGGGGCACTGAAGCTTTCTTT
CASSSTRGTEAFF
>TRBJ2-7|TRBD2|TRBV5-1
TGCGCCAGCAGCCCTACTAGCGGGAGTATCGAGCAGTACTTC
CASSPTSGSIEQYF
>TRBJ2-1|-|TRBV5-1
TGCGCCAGCAGCCCGGGGACCCAAAACAATGAGCAGTTCTTC
CASSPGTQNNEQFF
>TRBJ1-5|TRBD1|TRBV19
TGTGCCAGTAGCCTCAGAGGGGGCAGCCAGCCCCAGCATTTT
CASSLRGGSQPQHF
>TRBJ2-6|-|TRBV6-5
TGTGCCAGCAGCTCAGGGAACGGGGCCAACGTCCTGACTTTC
CASSSGNGANVLTF
>TRBJ1-2|-|TRBV19
TGTGCCAGTAGTCCGATTAAAGACACTGGCTATGGCTACACCTTC
CASSPIKDTGYGYTF
>TRBJ1-5|TRBD1|TRBV6-1
TGTGCCAGCAGTGAATCTTGGGACAGGGGCAATCAGCCCCAGCATTTT
CASSESWDRGNQPQHF
>TRBJ2-1|-|TRBV28
TGTGCCAGCAGTCCCGGGGACGTTAATGAGCAGTTCTTC
CASSPGDVNEQFF
>TRBJ2-3|TRBD2|TRBV27
TGTGCCAGCAGTCCGCCTTCCGCCCGGACTAGCGGGAGGGGACTCACAGATACGCAGTATTTT
CASSPPSARTSGRGLTDTQYF
>TRBJ1-1|-|TRBV7-9
TGTGCCAGCAGCCTATTGGGTGTAGGGGATGAAGCTTTCTTT
CASSLLGVGDEAFF
>TRBJ2-5|-|TRBV2
TGTGCCAGCAGTGAAGTCGAGACCCAGTACTTC
CASSEVETQYF
>TRBJ2-6|-|TRBV5-1
TGCGCCAGCAGCTTTTCAGGCTCTGGGGCCAACGTCCTGACTTTC
CASSFSGSGANVLTF
>TRBJ1-4|TRBD1|TRBV2
TGTGCCAGCAGCCGACAGGGGCAGGGCACTAATGAAAAACTGTTTTTT
CASSRQGQGTNEKLFF
>TRBJ1-1|-|TRBV28
TGTGCCAGCAGTTTATTCATGACCCTGGGGCCTTTCTTT
CASSLFMTLGPFF
>TRBJ2-7|-|TRBV11-2
TGTGCCAGCAGCCGTACGTACGGGGAGGCCTACGAGCAGTACTTC
CASSRTYGEAYEQYF
>TRBJ1-4|TRBD1|TRBV6-5
TGTGCCAGCACTGGGACAGGGACTGGTGAAAAACTGTTTTTT
CASTGTGTGEKLFF
>TRBJ2-7|-|TRBV2
TGTGCCAGCAGCGCCGGATACGAGCAGTACTTC
CASSAGYEQYF